This section outlines one T cell receptor (beta chain) sequence together with its context. No antigen is known for it. These data originate in a study of graft-versus-host responses after intestinal transplantation. Study in general: Those transplanted obtained multivisceral, liver-intestinal, or isolated intestinal grafts.

TCRdb's copy holds only in-frame clones and misses some; the assay was immunoSEQ multiplex PCR. This sample yields about 83,000 clones, of which 85% to 90% are seen a single time; roughly 0.32% belongs to the top ten. Per germline, CDR1 SGHAT and CDR2 FQNNGV. The CDR3 extends over 17 amino acids. V lost 3 bases to trimming and J lost 0 bases, with 16 bases between them. This TCR came from a human donor who received an intestinal transplant. The rearrangement uses TRBV11-2 and TRBJ2-3, with TRBD1 as a possible D gene (7 bases). This specimen consisted of unstimulated CD4+ T cells sorted from spleen or lymph node cells, obtained before intestinal transplant. CDR3 loop: CASSLGRGVTSTDTQYF. CDR3 in DNA: TGTGCCAGCAGCTTGGGCAGGGGGGTGACTAGCACAGATACGCAGTATTTT.